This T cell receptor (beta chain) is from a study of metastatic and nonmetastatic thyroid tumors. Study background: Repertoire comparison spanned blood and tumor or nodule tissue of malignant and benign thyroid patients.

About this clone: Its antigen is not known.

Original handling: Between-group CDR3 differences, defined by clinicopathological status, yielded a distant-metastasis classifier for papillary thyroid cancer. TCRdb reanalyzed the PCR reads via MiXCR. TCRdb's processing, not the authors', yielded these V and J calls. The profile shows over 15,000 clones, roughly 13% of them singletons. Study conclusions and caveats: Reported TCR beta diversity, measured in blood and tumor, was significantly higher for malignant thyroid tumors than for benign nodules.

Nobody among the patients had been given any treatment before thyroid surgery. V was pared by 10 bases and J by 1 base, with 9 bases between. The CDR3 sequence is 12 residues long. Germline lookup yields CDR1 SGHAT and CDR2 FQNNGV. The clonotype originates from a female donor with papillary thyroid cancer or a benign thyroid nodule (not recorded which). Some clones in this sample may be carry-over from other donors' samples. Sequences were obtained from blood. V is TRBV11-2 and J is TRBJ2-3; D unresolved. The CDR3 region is CAIIPGTDTQYF. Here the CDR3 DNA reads TGTGCCATCATCCCCGGCACAGATACGCAGTATTTT.